A single sample is the source of the 6 T cell receptor beta chains below, sequenced in a study of control samples from healthy donors and cancer patients. TCRdb keeps only in-frame clones here, not all; method: immunoSEQ multiplex PCR. This sample yields hundreds of thousands of clones, of which 75% to 95% are seen a single time; about 6.3% belongs to the top ten. The sequencing sample was made of PBMCs. These receptor sequences come from a man between 35 and 55 years old with head and neck cancer.

The chain has TRBV14 and TRBJ1-1; D call uncertain. Germline-derived CDR1 and CDR2 are SGHDN and FVKESK. Trimming pared 4 bases from V and 8 bases from J, leaving 8 bases between. This CDR3 has 11 residues. The CDR3, as DNA: TGTGCCAGCAGCCGCCGGGGAGAAGCTTTCTTT. Amino acid sequence: CASSRRGEAFF.

The sample holds one count of this clone. The J gene is TRBJ1-5, the V gene TRBV2; weak D call: TRBD1 (6 bases). The CDR3 sequence is 16 residues long. Germline values: CDR1 SNHLY, CDR2 FYNNEI. V shed 3 bases and J shed 2 bases, with 14 bases lying between them. CDR3 residues: CASSDGGAWGNQPQHF. The CDR3 nucleotides are TGTGCCAGCAGTGATGGGGGGGCTTGGGGCAATCAGCCCCAGCATTTT.

This clone was observed once. This chain connects TRBV7-2 to TRBJ2-1, with D possibly being TRBD1 (5 bases). Trimming took 2 bases from V and 0 from J, leaving 11 bases between them. Looked up from germline, CDR1 is SGHTA and CDR2 is FQGNSA. The CDR3 runs to 16 residues. This chain's CDR3 is CASSLNRGSSYNEQFF. For the CDR3, the DNA is TGTGCCAGCAGCTTAAATAGGGGTAGCTCCTACAATGAGCAGTTCTTC.

V and J are TRBV11-2 and TRBJ2-5, with 12 bases that match TRBD1. This CDR3 has 16 residues. Unmatched junction bases numbered 10, after V lost 5 bases and J lost 6 bases. In germline, CDR1 is SGHAT, CDR2 FQNNGV. For the CDR3, the DNA is TGTGCCAGCAGCCCCCAGGGACAGGGGGCGTCTAAGACCCAGTACTTC. It translates to CASSPQGQGASKTQYF.

The chain employs TRBV6-5 and TRBJ1-1; unclear D gene. This CDR3 spans 13 amino acids. With 3 bases removed from V and 3 bases from J, the gap between germline ends came to 8 bases. Germline V gives CDR1 MNHEY, CDR2 SVGAGI. CDR3 DNA: TGTGCCAGCAGTTATCGGGAGCACACTGAAGCTTTCTTT. This encodes CASSYREHTEAFF.

V and J are TRBV2 and TRBJ1-5, with unresolved D. The CDR3 runs to 15 residues. CDR1 and CDR2 (germline): SNHLY, FYNNEI. V was trimmed by 2 bases and J by 0 bases, leaving 8 bases between them. The chain's CDR3 is CASSELLSSNQPQHF. CDR3 bases: TGTGCCAGCAGTGAACTACTTTCTAGCAATCAGCCCCAGCATTTT.